The 27 T cell receptor beta chains below come from one sample, sequenced in a study of T cells expressing NK-cell markers. Reprocessing the 5' RACE reads, TCRdb reports a single entry for every CDR3 protein and omits DNA. The sample is made up of 450,000 to 600,000 distinct CDR3 sequences, and the top ten hold approximately 3.6% of it. Sequencing was performed on blood T cells: a sorted CD56 or NKG2C T cell subset, CD4+ or CD8+ T cells, or bulk PBMC T cells (not recorded which). The receptors originated from a man aged 18 to 30 in good health.

The genes are TRBV20-1 and TRBJ2-1; TCRdb gives TRBD2 as the D gene, but with no DNA this cannot be confirmed. Looked up from germline, CDR1 is DFQATT and CDR2 is SNEGSKA (reference sequence). There are 15 residues in the CDR3. This CDR3 reads CSARSGGRSYNEQFF.

The chain recombines TRBV2 with TRBJ1-2. Germline V gene sequence: CDR1 SNHLY, CDR2 FYNNEI. This CDR3 contains 14 residues. The CDR3 loop reads CASSGTELLGGYTF.

The chain uses TRBV5-1 and TRBJ2-1; checking the TCRdb D call of TRBD2 is not possible without DNA. The CDR3 loop spans 15 amino acids. CDR1 and CDR2 from the germline V gene are SGHRS and YFSETQ. The CDR3 loop reads CASSLRGRALDEQFF.

This chain links TRBV5-1 with TRBJ2-1. The CDR3 spans 15 residues. Germline-derived CDR1 and CDR2 are SGHRS and YFSETQ. The CDR3 loop reads CASSLAGEGYNEQFF.

The V and J genes are TRBV21-1 and TRBJ2-3; lacking DNA, the TRBD2 call made by TCRdb goes unchecked. TRBV21-1 has pseudogene status. This CDR3 region has 19 residues. CDR3 sequence: CASIPRGRMGLESTDTQYF.

The chain combines TRBV6-2 or TRBV6-3 with TRBJ2-2; without DNA, the TCRdb call of TRBD2 cannot be checked. The CDR3 runs to 15 residues. Germline CDR1 reads MNHEY; CDR2 reads SVGEGT. Here the CDR3 reads CASSLRLVRNGELFF.

The genes are TRBV10-3 and TRBJ1-1. Germline V CDR1 and CDR2: ENHRY, SYGVKD. There are 14 residues in the CDR3. The CDR3 here is CAITPEGWNTEAFF.

The V call is TRBV3-1, the J call TRBJ2-1; the D gene TCRdb calls, TRBD2, cannot be checked with no DNA. Per the germline V gene, CDR1 is LGHDT and CDR2 is YNNKEL (reference sequence). CDR3 length equals 17 residues. CDR3 protein: CASSHWAGTNNYNEQFF.

This chain joins TRBV20-1 and TRBJ1-1; with no DNA, the TCRdb D assignment of TRBD1 cannot be verified. CDR1 DFQATT and CDR2 SNEGSKA come from the germline V gene (reference sequence). This CDR3 comprises 15 residues. The CDR3 loop is CSARDLTGLNTEAFF.

This rearrangement joins TRBV7-9 to TRBJ2-7; the D gene TCRdb calls, TRBD1, cannot be checked with no DNA. This CDR3 is 15 amino acids long. CDR1 and CDR2 from the germline V gene are SEHNR and FQNEAQ (reference sequence). CDR3 residues: CASSFAQGTTYEQYF. The full variable domain, completed using reference TRBV7-9 and TRBJ2-7, is DTGVSQNPRHKITKRGQNVTFRCDPISEHNRLYWYRQTLGQGPEFLTYFQNEAQLEKSRLLSDRFSAERPKGSFSTLEIQRTEQGDSAMYLCASSFAQGTTYEQYFGPGTRLTVT.

This chain links TRBV18 with TRBJ2-5; with no DNA, the TCRdb D assignment of TRBD1 cannot be verified. CDR3 length: 14 amino acids. Germline V CDR1 and CDR2: KGHSH, LQKENI. CDR3 protein: CASSPRTGEETQYF.

The V call is TRBV12-3 or TRBV12-4, the J call TRBJ2-7; the TRBD2 assignment by TCRdb is unverifiable without DNA. CDR3 size: 16 residues. Here the CDR3 reads CASTRGTGLAGAEQYF.

This chain joins TRBV12-3 or TRBV12-4 and TRBJ1-6; TCRdb outputs TRBD1, but without DNA this stays unchecked. The CDR3 totals 15 residues. CDR3: CASSPRTGDHSPLHF.

The V gene is TRBV20-1, the J gene TRBJ2-1; the TCRdb call, TRBD2, lacks DNA for checking. The CDR3 sequence is 12 residues long. The germline CDR1 and CDR2 sequences are DFQATT and SNEGSKA (reference sequence). The CDR3 loop is CSTTSGSTEQFF.

The V gene is TRBV20-1, the J gene TRBJ2-3; TCRdb picks TRBD1, but there is no DNA to check that call. Germline CDR1 and CDR2: DFQATT and SNEGSKA (reference sequence). The CDR3 extends over 13 amino acids. The CDR3 sequence: CSARDEGWDTQYF.

The chain is built from TRBV7-9 and TRBJ2-5; TCRdb's assignment of TRBD2 cannot be checked, as there is no DNA. This CDR3 is 14 amino acids long. The germline V gene has CDR1 SEHNR and CDR2 FQNEAQ (reference sequence). CDR3 loop: CASSSPGPLKTQYF.

The rearrangement uses TRBV11-3 and TRBJ2-4; without DNA, the TCRdb call of TRBD2 cannot be checked. From germline, CDR1 is SGHNT and CDR2 YENEEA. CDR3 size: 15 residues. CDR3 amino acids: CASSLGGGLENIQYF.

The rearrangement uses TRBV7-6 and TRBJ1-1; the D call from TCRdb, TRBD1, cannot be confirmed without DNA. CDR3 length: 15 residues. Germline V gene sequence: CDR1 SGHVS, CDR2 FNYEAQ. This chain's CDR3 is CASSRRQGVGTEAFF.

The V gene is TRBV29-1, the J gene TRBJ2-1; the D call of TRBD1 rests on TCRdb alone, since no DNA is present to check it. The CDR3 runs to 14 residues. CDR1 and CDR2 (germline): SQVTM, ANQGSEA. The CDR3 sequence: CSVVRPRVYNEQFF.

The V and J genes are TRBV29-1 and TRBJ2-1; TCRdb outputs TRBD2, but without DNA this stays unchecked. Germline CDR1 and CDR2: SQVTM and ANQGSEA. The CDR3 is 14 amino acids. CDR3 sequence reads: CSVPMTSGSREQFF.

This chain uses TRBV14 with TRBJ2-5; TCRdb indicates TRBD1, and absent DNA this call remains unverified. This CDR3 region has 16 residues. Per germline, CDR1 SGHDN and CDR2 FVKESK. The CDR3 spells CASSQHPGQGGETQYF.

The V call is TRBV30, the J call TRBJ2-7; TCRdb designates TRBD1, a call that cannot be tested without DNA. This CDR3 contains 13 residues. Germline loops: CDR1 GTSNPN, CDR2 SVGIG (reference sequence). CDR3 sequence: CAWAGQGLTEQYF. The full variable domain, completed using reference TRBV30 and TRBJ2-7, is SQTIHQWPATLVQPVGSPLSLECTVEGTSNPNLYWYRQAAGRGLQLLFYSVGIGQISSEVPQNLSASRPQDRQFILSSKKLLLSDSGFYLCAWAGQGLTEQYFGPGTRLTVT.

The chain links TRBV12-3 or TRBV12-4 to TRBJ2-3; as DNA is missing, the TRBD2 call by TCRdb cannot be tested. There are 16 residues in the CDR3. The chain's CDR3 is CASSLKTSGRTDTQYF.

The J gene is TRBJ2-1, the V gene TRBV5-1; TCRdb proposes TRBD2, but this gene call is untestable without DNA. This CDR3 comprises 18 residues. CDR1 is SGHRS, CDR2 YFSETQ, per germline. CDR3 residues: CASSLFGSGNNPGNEQFF.

This chain connects TRBV25-1 to TRBJ1-1. CDR1 is MGHDK, CDR2 SYGVNS, per germline. CDR3 length equals 13 residues. The CDR3 protein is CASSDGATTEAFF.

The rearrangement uses TRBV24-1 and TRBJ2-6; TCRdb lists TRBD1, though no DNA is available to test this call. Germline CDR1 reads KGHDR; CDR2 reads SFDVKD. The CDR3 consists of 16 residues. This CDR3 is CATSDTGVTGANVLTF.

The chain is built from TRBV4-1 and TRBJ1-1; TCRdb picks TRBD1, but there is no DNA to check that call. The CDR3 has 14 residues. Germline V gene lookup returns CDR1 MGHRA and CDR2 YSYEKL. The CDR3 loop is CASSHATGEIEAFF.